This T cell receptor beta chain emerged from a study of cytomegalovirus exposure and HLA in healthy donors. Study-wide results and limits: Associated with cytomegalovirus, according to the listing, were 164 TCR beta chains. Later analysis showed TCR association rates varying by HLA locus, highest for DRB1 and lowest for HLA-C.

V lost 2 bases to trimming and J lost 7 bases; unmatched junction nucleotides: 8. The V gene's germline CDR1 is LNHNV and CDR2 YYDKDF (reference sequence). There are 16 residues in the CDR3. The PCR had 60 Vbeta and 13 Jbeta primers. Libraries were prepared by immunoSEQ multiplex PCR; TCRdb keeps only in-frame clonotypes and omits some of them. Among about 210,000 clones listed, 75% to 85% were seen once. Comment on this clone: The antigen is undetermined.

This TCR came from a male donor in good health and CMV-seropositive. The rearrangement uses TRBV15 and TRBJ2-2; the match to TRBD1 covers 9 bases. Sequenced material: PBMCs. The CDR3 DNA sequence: TGTGCCACCAGCAGAACCGGGACAGGGAGAATCGGGGAGCTGTTTTTT. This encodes CATSRTGTGRIGELFF.